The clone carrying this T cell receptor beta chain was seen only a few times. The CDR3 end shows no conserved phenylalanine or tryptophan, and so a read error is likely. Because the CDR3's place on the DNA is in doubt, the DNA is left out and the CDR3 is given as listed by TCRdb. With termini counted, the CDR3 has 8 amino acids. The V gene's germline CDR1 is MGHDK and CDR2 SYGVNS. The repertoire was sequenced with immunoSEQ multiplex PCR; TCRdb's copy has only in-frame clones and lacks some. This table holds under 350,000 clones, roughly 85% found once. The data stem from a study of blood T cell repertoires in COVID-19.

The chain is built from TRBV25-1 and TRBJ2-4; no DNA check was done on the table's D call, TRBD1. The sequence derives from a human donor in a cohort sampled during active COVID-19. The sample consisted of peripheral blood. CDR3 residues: CASLQGLE.